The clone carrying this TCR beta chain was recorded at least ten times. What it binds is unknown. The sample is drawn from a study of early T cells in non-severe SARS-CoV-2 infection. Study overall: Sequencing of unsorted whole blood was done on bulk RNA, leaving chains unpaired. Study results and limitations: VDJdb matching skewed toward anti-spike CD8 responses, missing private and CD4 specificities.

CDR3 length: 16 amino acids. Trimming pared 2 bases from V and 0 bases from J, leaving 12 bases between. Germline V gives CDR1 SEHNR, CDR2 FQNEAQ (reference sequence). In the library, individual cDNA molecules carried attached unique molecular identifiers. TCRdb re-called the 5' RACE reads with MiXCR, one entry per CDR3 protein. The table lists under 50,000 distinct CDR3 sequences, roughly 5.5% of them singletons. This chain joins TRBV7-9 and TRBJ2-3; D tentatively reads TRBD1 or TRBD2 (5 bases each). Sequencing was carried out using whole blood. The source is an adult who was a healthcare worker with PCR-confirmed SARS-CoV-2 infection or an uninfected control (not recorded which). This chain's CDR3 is CASSLRGASSTDTQYF. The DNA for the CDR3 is TGTGCCAGCAGCTTAAGAGGGGCTTCTAGCACAGATACGCAGTATTTT.